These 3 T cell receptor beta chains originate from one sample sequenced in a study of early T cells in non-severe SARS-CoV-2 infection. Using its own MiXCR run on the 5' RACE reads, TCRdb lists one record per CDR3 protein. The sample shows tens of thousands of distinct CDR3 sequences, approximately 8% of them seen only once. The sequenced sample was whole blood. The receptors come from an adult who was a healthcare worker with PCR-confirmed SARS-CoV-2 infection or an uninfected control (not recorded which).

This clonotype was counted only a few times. CDR3 coding DNA: TGTGCCAGCAGCCAGCGTAGGGCCTACGAGCAGTACTTC. Encoded protein: CASSQRRAYEQYF. The chain carries TRBV4-2 and TRBJ2-7; D gene ambiguous. Germline V gene data show CDR1 as LGHNA and CDR2 as YNFKEQ. V lost 3 bases, J lost 2 bases, and 8 bases lay in between. The CDR3 is made up of 13 amino acids.

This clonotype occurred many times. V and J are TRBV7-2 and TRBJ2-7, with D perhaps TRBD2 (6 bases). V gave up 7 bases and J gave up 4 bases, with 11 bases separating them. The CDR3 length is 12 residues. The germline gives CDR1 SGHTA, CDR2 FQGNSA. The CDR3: CASTLSGYEQYF. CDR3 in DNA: TGTGCCAGCACCCTTAGCGGATACGAGCAGTACTTC.

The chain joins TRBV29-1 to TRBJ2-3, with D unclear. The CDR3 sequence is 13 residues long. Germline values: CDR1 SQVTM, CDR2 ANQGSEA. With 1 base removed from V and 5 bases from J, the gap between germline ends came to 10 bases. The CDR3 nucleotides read TGCAGCGTTGAAGGGGGAAATAGAGATACGCAGTATTTT. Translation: CSVEGGNRDTQYF.